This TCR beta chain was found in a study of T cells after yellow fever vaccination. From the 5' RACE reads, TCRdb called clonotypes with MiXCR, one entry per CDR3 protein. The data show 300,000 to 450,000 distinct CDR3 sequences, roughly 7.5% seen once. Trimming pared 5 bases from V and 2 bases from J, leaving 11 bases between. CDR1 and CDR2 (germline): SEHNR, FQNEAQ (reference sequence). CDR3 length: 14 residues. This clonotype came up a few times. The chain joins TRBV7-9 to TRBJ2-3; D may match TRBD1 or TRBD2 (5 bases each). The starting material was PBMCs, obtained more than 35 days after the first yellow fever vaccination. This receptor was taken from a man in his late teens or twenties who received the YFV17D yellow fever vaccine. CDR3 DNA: TGTGCCAGCAGCCGTAGGGGAGTCACAGATACGCAGTATTTT. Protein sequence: CASSRRGVTDTQYF.